This is a list of T cell receptor beta chains from one sample in a study of identical twins. TCRdb analysed the 5' RACE reads with MiXCR anew, one entry per CDR3 protein. The table shows approximately 890,000 distinct CDR3 sequences, with about 12% occurring only once. These sequences were also reported in another study, on yellow fever vaccine responses in identical twins.

Sequenced: PBMCs. These receptors came from a woman aged 18-35 years in good health. CDR3s include the opening cysteine and the closing phenylalanine or tryptophan. D genes are given only for firm matches. Part of the rows lack a size; the others show once, few, many or a class for expanded clones.

J: TRBJ2-1; size: NA; V: TRBV4-1; D: NA; DNA: TGCGCCAGCAGCCAAGATAGTGTGGCAGCGTACAAGGATGAGCAGTTCTTC; CDR3: CASSQDSVAAYKDEQFF
J: TRBJ2-1; size: many; V: TRBV24-1; D: NA; DNA: TGTGCCACCAGTGATTATAGTCTAGCTGGCTACAATGAGCAGTTCTTC; CDR3: CATSDYSLAGYNEQFF
J: TRBJ2-1; size: few; V: TRBV5-5; D: NA; DNA: TGTGCCAGCAGCTTCGGGACACCATCAAACAATGAGCAGTTCTTC; CDR3: CASSFGTPSNNEQFF
J: TRBJ1-3; size: NA; V: TRBV4-1; D: NA; DNA: TGCGCCAGCAGCCAAGCAGGGTCCGGAAACACCATATATTTT; CDR3: CASSQAGSGNTIYF
J: TRBJ1-6; size: few; V: TRBV19; D: NA; DNA: TGTGCCACCACCGGGAGATCGAATTCACCCCTCCACTTT; CDR3: CATTGRSNSPLHF
J: TRBJ2-1; size: few; V: TRBV24-1; D: TRBD1; DNA: TGTGCCACCAGTGATTTGGCCGGGACAGGGCCGATCCCCAATGAGCAGTTCTTC; CDR3: CATSDLAGTGPIPNEQFF
J: TRBJ2-3; size: few; V: TRBV5-1; D: TRBD2; DNA: TGCGCCAGCAGCTTGGGGAGCGGGACCGGCACAGATACGCAGTATTTT; CDR3: CASSLGSGTGTDTQYF
J: TRBJ2-1; size: few; V: TRBV7-2; D: NA; DNA: TGTGCCAGCAGCGCATCACGATGGGCCTACAATGAGCAGTTCTTC; CDR3: CASSASRWAYNEQFF
J: TRBJ2-3; size: few; V: TRBV7-8; D: NA; DNA: TGTGCCAGCAGCTTAGCCACGCAGGGAGGAGCAGATACGCAGTATTTT; CDR3: CASSLATQGGADTQYF
J: TRBJ2-3; size: few; V: TRBV4-1; D: TRBD1; DNA: TGCGCCAGCAGCCAAGACGGGACAGGTTTAGATACGCAGTATTTT; CDR3: CASSQDGTGLDTQYF
J: TRBJ2-1; size: NA; V: TRBV5-1; D: TRBD1; DNA: TGCGCCAGCAGCCCCACCCCGGACAGGGGGCGAAATGAGCAGTTCTTC; CDR3: CASSPTPDRGRNEQFF
J: TRBJ1-2; size: NA; V: TRBV28; D: NA; DNA: TGTGCCAGCGGAGGAAGGGTTACCTATGGCTACACCTTC; CDR3: CASGGRVTYGYTF
J: TRBJ2-7; size: many; V: TRBV12-3/TRBV12-4; D: TRBD2; DNA: TGTGCCAGCAGGGGGACTACAGGCCCCGATATCTTC; CDR3: CASRGTTGPDIF